This record covers a single T cell receptor beta chain. The sample is drawn from a study of blood T cell repertoires in COVID-19. The wider study: Samples representing acute and convalescent COVID-19 were sourced from the United States, Italy and Spain.

Repertoires were generated with immunoSEQ multiplex PCR, while TCRdb's copy carries only in-frame clones and drops some. The table shows around 250,000 clones, with 80% to 90% occurring only once. The V and J ends lost 7 bases and 7 bases respectively, with 11 bases between them. CDR3 length: 13 residues. CDR1 MNHEY and CDR2 SVGAGI come from the germline V gene. What was sequenced was PBMCs or T cells enriched from blood (not recorded which). The TCR was taken from a woman between 45 and 65 years old who had recovered from COVID-19. This sequence joins TRBV6-5 and TRBJ1-6, with D perhaps matching TRBD1 (6 bases). The CDR3 sequence: CASTARGNSPLHF. For the CDR3, the DNA is TGTGCCAGCACGGCGAGGGGGAATTCACCCCTCCACTTT.